Listed below are T cell receptor beta chains from one sample, sequenced in a study of cytomegalovirus exposure and HLA in healthy donors. The repertoire was sequenced with immunoSEQ multiplex PCR; TCRdb's copy has only in-frame clones and lacks some. The sample contains around 150,000 clones, about 71% of which appear only once. Sequencing used PBMCs. The receptors here all came from a woman aged 40 to 50 in good health and CMV-seropositive. CDR3s include the opening cysteine and the closing phenylalanine or tryptophan. D genes are given only for firm matches. Not every row has a clone size; where given, it reads once, few, many or a size class.

TRBV5-1	NA	TRBJ1-3	NA	CASSLAFRGSGNTIYF	TGCGCCAGCAGCTTGGCCTTCAGGGGATCTGGAAACACCATATATTTT
TRBV7-2	TRBD2	TRBJ2-1	NA	CASSPSGRNEQFF	TGTGCCAGCAGCCCCAGCGGGAGAAATGAGCAGTTCTTC
TRBV30	TRBD1	TRBJ1-1	once	CAWSTKGTGLNTEAFF	TGTGCCTGGAGCACTAAAGGGACAGGGCTGAACACTGAAGCTTTCTTT
TRBV4-3	TRBD2	TRBJ2-1	NA	CASSQDVSGLAGGRNEQFF	TGCGCCAGCAGCCAAGATGTGTCGGGACTAGCGGGAGGCCGGAATGAGCAGTTCTTC
TRBV21-1	NA	TRBJ1-2	few	CASSKEPGGYGYTF	TGTGCCAGCAGCAAAGAGCCAGGGGGCTATGGCTACACCTTC
TRBV5-1	NA	TRBJ2-2	NA	CASSLSLSNTGELFF	TGCGCCAGCAGCTTGTCACTGTCGAACACCGGGGAGCTGTTTTTT
TRBV2	TRBD1	TRBJ1-1	NA	CASSGDRYNTEAFF	TGTGCCAGCAGTGGGGACAGATATAACACTGAAGCTTTCTTT
TRBV7-9	NA	TRBJ1-2	NA	CASSLGGPNYGYTF	TGTGCCAGCAGCTTAGGTGGGCCTAACTATGGCTACACCTTC
TRBV7-6	NA	TRBJ2-2	NA	CASSPGHSNTGELFF	TGTGCCAGCAGCCCCGGACACTCGAACACCGGGGAGCTGTTTTTT
TRBV4-3	TRBD1	TRBJ2-5	few	CASSPLRLQGSLPGTQYF	TGCGCCAGCAGCCCCCTAAGATTACAGGGGAGTTTACCAGGGACCCAGTACTTC
TRBV7-9	NA	TRBJ2-1	NA	CSSSLNSNEQFF	TGTTCCAGCAGCTTAAACTCCAATGAGCAGTTCTTC
TRBV6-4	TRBD1	TRBJ2-3	NA	CASSDRGLDTQYF	TGTGCCAGCAGTGACAGGGGGCTGGATACGCAGTATTTT
TRBV6-4	TRBD2	TRBJ2-3	NA	CASATAGADTQYF	TGTGCCAGCGCCACAGCGGGAGCAGATACGCAGTATTTT
TRBV9	NA	TRBJ1-2	few	CASSARGLSGYTF	TGTGCCAGCAGCGCAAGGGGGTTAAGTGGCTACACCTTC
TRBV4-1	NA	TRBJ1-1	few	CASSLEGGALNTEAFF	TGCGCCAGCAGCCTGGAGGGGGGGGCTCTGAACACTGAAGCTTTCTTT
TRBV14	NA	TRBJ2-1	NA	CASSQGGGRNEQFF	TGTGCCAGCAGCCAAGGGGGAGGACGGAATGAGCAGTTCTTC
TRBV4-3	TRBD2	TRBJ2-3	few	CASSQGAGLAGTDTQYF	TGCGCCAGCAGCCAAGGAGCGGGGTTAGCGGGAACCGATACGCAGTATTTT
TRBV21-1	NA	TRBJ2-1	NA	CASSRCLARNEQFF	TGTGCCAGCAGCAGATGCCTAGCGAGGAATGAGCAGTTCTTC
TRBV27	NA	TRBJ1-1	few	CASSFAGLRTHTEAFF	TGTGCCAGCAGTTTCGCGGGGTTACGTACGCACACTGAAGCTTTCTTT
TRBV28	TRBD2	TRBJ2-1	NA	CASPAASGTLNEQFF	TGTGCCAGCCCGGCGGCTAGCGGGACCCTCAATGAGCAGTTCTTC
TRBV4-3	TRBD2	TRBJ2-1	NA	CASSQGLAGGNEQFF	TGCGCCAGCAGCCAAGGACTAGCGGGAGGCAATGAGCAGTTCTTC
TRBV5-4	NA	TRBJ2-3	NA	CASSSQGTDTQYF	TGTGCCAGCAGCTCCCAGGGCACAGATACGCAGTATTTT
TRBV29-1	NA	TRBJ1-1	NA	CSVGQPLNTEAFF	TGCAGCGTCGGACAGCCTTTGAACACTGAAGCTTTCTTT
TRBV5-6	TRBD2	TRBJ2-1	NA	CASSLPLAGYFEQFF	TGTGCCAGCAGCTTGCCGCTAGCGGGGTACTTTGAGCAGTTCTTC
TRBV13	TRBD2	TRBJ2-5	NA	CASSPGLARGGETQYF	TGTGCCAGCAGCCCAGGACTAGCGAGGGGGGGAGAGACCCAGTACTTC
TRBV11-3	NA	TRBJ2-3	NA	CASSFGVDTQYF	TGTGCCAGCAGCTTCGGGGTGGATACGCAGTATTTT
TRBV28	TRBD2	TRBJ2-7	NA	CASSSRSGRPYEQYF	TGTGCCAGCAGTTCCCGGAGCGGGAGGCCCTACGAGCAGTACTTC
TRBV7-9	TRBD1	TRBJ2-4	few	CASRPLGQGKNIQYF	TGTGCCAGCAGACCCCTTGGACAGGGGAAAAACATTCAGTACTTC
TRBV6-4	TRBD1	TRBJ2-6	NA	CASRTGQGSGANVLTF	TGTGCCAGCAGGACGGGACAGGGGTCTGGGGCCAACGTCCTGACTTTC
TRBV7-6	TRBD1	TRBJ1-1	NA	CASSLDGTGRAFF	TGTGCCAGCAGCTTAGATGGGACAGGGCGAGCTTTCTTT
TRBV11-2	NA	TRBJ2-7	few	CASSQWSSSYEQYF	TGTGCCAGCAGCCAATGGTCGAGCTCCTACGAGCAGTACTTC
TRBV25-1	NA	TRBJ1-3	once	CASSRGGAGNTIYF	TGTGCCAGCAGCCGAGGAGGGGCTGGAAACACCATATATTTT
TRBV6-1	TRBD1	TRBJ2-2	NA	CASSPGQYDTGELFF	TGTGCCAGCAGTCCGGGACAGTATGACACCGGGGAGCTGTTTTTT
TRBV18	TRBD2	TRBJ2-2	few	CASSPRELFGGGELFF	TGTGCCAGCTCACCGCGGGAGCTCTTCGGCGGCGGGGAGCTGTTTTTT
TRBV5-4	TRBD1	TRBJ1-1	few	CASSQEQGARGNTEAFF	TGTGCCAGCAGCCAGGAACAGGGGGCGCGGGGGAACACTGAAGCTTTCTTT
TRBV4-3	TRBD2	TRBJ2-3	NA	CASSQARLAGVNTQYF	TGCGCCAGCAGCCAAGCGAGACTAGCGGGGGTCAATACGCAGTATTTT
TRBV28	NA	TRBJ1-5	NA	CASGEGPNQPQNF	TGTGCCAGCGGAGAGGGCCCCAATCAGCCCCAGAATTTT
TRBV4-3	NA	TRBJ2-2	NA	CASSQATGTNTGELFF	TGCGCCAGCAGCCAGGCTACAGGGACAAACACCGGGGAGCTGTTTTTT
TRBV10-3	TRBD1	TRBJ1-5	few	CAISETGGDQPQNF	TGTGCCATCAGTGAGACAGGGGGCGATCAGCCCCAGAATTTT
TRBV5-1	TRBD1	TRBJ2-5	few	CASSWTGQETQYF	TGCGCCAGCAGCTGGACAGGACAAGAGACCCAGTACTTC
TRBV19	TRBD2	TRBJ2-3	NA	CASSTSGGADTQYF	TGTGCCAGTAGTACCAGCGGGGGGGCAGATACGCAGTATTTT
TRBV9	TRBD1	TRBJ1-2	NA	CASSPRTGPGYTF	TGTGCCAGCAGCCCCCGGACAGGTCCAGGCTACACCTTC
TRBV6-1	NA	TRBJ1-2	once	CASRRGRRNFYGYTF	TGTGCCAGCAGACGTGGACGGAGGAACTTCTATGGCTACACCTTC
TRBV18	NA	TRBJ2-7	NA	CASSPYASAGAYEQYF	TGTGCCAGCTCACCCTACGCTTCCGCGGGGGCTTACGAGCAGTACTTC
TRBV28	TRBD2	TRBJ2-3	NA	CASSFGAGVSDTQYF	TGTGCCAGCAGTTTCGGGGCGGGAGTGTCAGATACGCAGTATTTT
TRBV28	NA	TRBJ1-4	NA	CASSLWGEKLFF	TGTGCCAGCAGTTTGTGGGGCGAAAAACTGTTTTTT
TRBV6-5	NA	TRBJ1-4	NA	CASTPGRTNEKLFF	TGTGCCAGCACTCCAGGGCGTACTAATGAAAAACTGTTTTTT
TRBV6-1	TRBD2	TRBJ2-4	NA	CASRLAGEGIQYF	TGTGCCAGCCGACTAGCGGGAGAAGGGATTCAGTACTTC
TRBV7-2	TRBD2	TRBJ2-2	few	CASSQGLAAHTGELFF	TGTGCCAGCAGCCAAGGACTAGCGGCCCACACCGGGGAGCTGTTTTTT
TRBV9	NA	TRBJ1-2	few	CASSVLDRPVYGYTF	TGTGCCAGCAGCGTTTTAGACAGACCAGTCTATGGCTACACCTTC
TRBV9	NA	TRBJ1-1	NA	CASSATGSGGTEAFF	TGTGCCAGCAGTGCTACAGGGTCCGGCGGCACTGAAGCTTTCTTT